This TCR beta chain was identified during a study of T-cell memory formation after mild COVID-19. Each CDR3 protein gets one entry after TCRdb re-called the 5' RACE reads with MiXCR. The repertoire holds 150,000 to 200,000 distinct CDR3 sequences, over 10% seen once, with approximately 3.6% in the top ten. CDR3 length: 15 amino acids. Trimming removed 6 bases from V and 5 bases from J, with 19 bases in between. The germline V gene has CDR1 MNHEY and CDR2 SMNVEV (reference sequence). This clonotype was seen repeatedly, ten times or more. Sequencing used PBMCs or a T cell subset sorted from them (not recorded which). The V gene is TRBV27, the J gene TRBJ2-5; TRBD1 might be the D (7 bases). This receptor was obtained from a man aged 18 to 30 who had mild COVID-19 (a few samples of this study predate the infection). Cell type and time point are not known. CDR3 nucleotides: TGTGCCAGCAGAGAGTTCGGGGCAGGGGGGGAGACCCAGTACTTC. Its protein product is CASREFGAGGETQYF.